Each of the 5 T cell receptor beta chains below was sequenced from the same sample in a study of blood T cells in healthy people across ages. PCR was performed a second time for about 6 to 11 cycles using a sample-barcoded 5' primer and a J-beta primer mix. TCRdb reprocessed the 5' RACE reads via MiXCR and lists one record per CDR3 protein. The table records 1,500,000 or so distinct CDR3 sequences, approximately 59% of them present only once. Sequencing was done on a sample of blood. The receptors come from a man aged 18 to 30 in good health.

This rearrangement joins TRBV7-9 to TRBJ2-3, with 13 nucleotides matching TRBD2. The CDR3 spans 15 residues. Germline values: CDR1 SEHNR, CDR2 FQNEAQ (reference sequence). J gave up 10 bases and V 2 bases, and 6 bases lay outside the gene matches. The CDR3 sequence: CASSLNGLAGEAQYF. Written as DNA, the CDR3 is TGTGCCAGCAGCTTAAATGGACTAGCGGGAGAGGCGCAGTATTTT.

The J gene is TRBJ1-4, the V gene TRBV4-1; 8 bases align to TRBD1. This CDR3 is 20 amino acids long. Looked up from germline, CDR1 is MGHRA and CDR2 is YSYEKL. V lost 1 base to trimming and J lost 1 base; unmatched junction nucleotides: 14. The CDR3: CASSQAPTGQGDLTNEKLFF. CDR3 in DNA: TGCGCCAGCAGCCAAGCCCCAACAGGACAGGGAGATTTAACTAATGAAAAACTGTTTTTT.

As to this clonotype: It may be a read error: a sequence one base away is much more abundant. The chain is built from TRBV29-1 and TRBJ2-1; possible D gene TRBD1, 5 bases. The end of the DNA aligns better with TRBJ2-7, so the J call may be wrong. Germline V gives CDR1 SQVTM, CDR2 ANQGSEA. The CDR3 runs 13 residues. CDR3 region: CSVVPQGYNEQYF. As DNA, the CDR3 is TGCAGCGTAGTCCCGCAGGGTTACAATGAGCAGTACTTC.

J is TRBJ2-1 and V is TRBV4-1; D perhaps matches TRBD2 (5 bases). CDR3 length: 14 residues. Germline V gene sequence: CDR1 MGHRA, CDR2 YSYEKL. The V end lost 1 base, the J end lost 10 bases, and 14 bases lay between the germline ends. The DNA of the CDR3 is TGCGCCAGCAGCCAAGCGGACTTAGCCTACGAGCAGTTCTTC. This gives the protein CASSQADLAYEQFF.

This chain connects TRBV10-3 to TRBJ2-5; TRBD2 agrees at 14 bases. The CDR3 contains 19 residues. V lost 6 bases to trimming and J lost 0 bases; unmatched junction nucleotides: 12. The germline gives CDR1 ENHRY, CDR2 SYGVKD. The CDR3 DNA reads TGTGCCATCAGCCCAGCCCGGGGGACTAGCGGGGGCGACCAAGAGACCCAGTACTTC. This encodes CAISPARGTSGGDQETQYF.